A selection of T cell receptor beta chains follows, all from one sample in a study of vaccination effects on CD4 cells after COVID-19. No antigen is known for these receptors. Some clones are missing from TCRdb's copy, which holds only in-frame ones; the method was immunoSEQ multiplex PCR. The table shows over 45,000 clones, with about 83% occurring only once. The starting material was CD4+ T cells from PBMCs cultured without peptide, obtained before COVID-19 vaccination. The receptors stem from a human donor who received a COVID-19 vaccine. Both conserved end residues are part of each CDR3.

TRBV10-3 CAITGNYGYTF
TRBV5-8 CASSLLGPGSPLHF
TRBV7-9 CASSTGGLQADTQYF
TRBV25-1 CASSGPLDTQYF
TRBV6-5 CASSYSYQGVNEQFF
TRBV10-3 CAIRGQGLNTEAFF
TRBV2 CASTPEGQIPQHF
TRBV9 CASSPGGGTSVTNEQFF
TRBV10-3 CAISVRLAGGDTQYF
TRBV7-3 CASSREGGGTGELFF
TRBV21-1 CASSKARSGGVIWEQFF
TRBV9 CASSGRNRGRTDTQYF
TRBV30 CAWGPKGNQPQHF
TRBV5-1 CASSYRLAGGQGTDTQYF
TRBV24-1 CATSEWSGASSYNEQFF
TRBV7-2 CASSYEAVDTQYF
TRBV6-5 CASMVGQGYGYTF
TRBV6-6 CASSRDGSNQPQHF
TRBV30 CAWTRDRVGTGELFF
TRBV19 CASRLPGLSNYGYTF
TRBV9 CASSVGSSLSGNTIYF
TRBV30 CAWSVRRETQYF
TRBV18 CASSPTGVQPQHF
TRBV5-8 CASSRDGRTDTQYF
TRBV9 CASSVAGDQNSPLHF
TRBV5-1 CASSLLANTGELFF
TRBV5-1 CASRLEGGPQETQYF
TRBV7-6 CASAAGRGVYNEQFF
TRBV6-2/TRBV6-3 CASSDRTDNQPQHF
TRBV18 CASSRSTSGGNEKLFF
TRBV6-4 CASSDVYHRDSKRGTEAFF
TRBV5-1 CASSAPGQGNIQYF
TRBV3-1/TRBV3-2 CASSQNFRDSYGYTF
TRBV11-2 CASSLLAGTNNEQFF
TRBV6-6 CASSQQRGTGGLANYGYTF
TRBV18 CASSQQKLNTEAFF
TRBV7-8 CASSLGGKSTEAFF
TRBV18 CASSPGASGGDTQYF
TRBV7-7 CASSVSSGGPQETQYF
TRBV12-3/TRBV12-4 CASSFGTNYGYTF
TRBV6-1 CASSEVNRENYGYTF
TRBV6-5 CATDSRQNTEAFF
TRBV7-2 CASSLGGGTEAFF
TRBV5-1 CASRKPGAQQETQYF
TRBV7-8 CASSLVGPADSPLHF
TRBV3-1/TRBV3-2 CASSRRDSLSYGYTF